The 20 T cell receptor beta chains presented below share a single source sample, sequenced in a study of T cell responses to AZD1222 COVID-19 vaccine. The protocol was immunoSEQ multiplex PCR, while the TCRdb copy is restricted to in-frame clones and leaves out a portion. The sample has around 130,000 clones; less than 95% are singletons. The sequences come from peripheral blood, collected on day 0 of AZD1222 vaccination. These TCRs come from an adult in good health.

J is TRBJ2-3 and V is TRBV29-1, with TRBD2 identical over 7 bases. Germline CDR1 is SQVTM and CDR2 is ANQGSEA. CDR3 length: 14 residues. The ends lost 0 bases at V and 8 bases at J; junction bases unmatched: 8. Here the CDR3 DNA reads TGCAGCGTTGAAGATCGAAGCGGGAAGGCTACGCAGTATTTT. Translated, it gives CSVEDRSGKATQYF.

This rearrangement joins TRBV11-2 to TRBJ2-7; D is unresolved. Trimming took 0 bases from V and 2 from J, leaving 8 bases between them. In germline, CDR1 is SGHAT, CDR2 FQNNGV. The CDR3 length is 14 residues. For the CDR3, the DNA is TGTGCCAGCAGCTTAGAGCCAGGACCCTACGAGCAGTACTTC. Its protein product is CASSLEPGPYEQYF.

The genes are TRBV29-1 and TRBJ2-5, with D possibly TRBD1 on 6 matching bases. The CDR3 covers 13 residues. V was clipped by 5 bases and J by 5 bases, with 15 bases between them. Germline V lookup: CDR1 SQVTM, CDR2 ANQGSEA. In nucleotides, the CDR3 is TGCAGCGTTCAAGCAGGGGCTCGGGAGACCCAGTACTTC. This gives the protein CSVQAGARETQYF.

This clone was counted once. This sequence joins TRBV10-1 and TRBJ1-2; TRBD1 might be the D (5 bases). Trimming cost V 7 bases and J 0 bases, with 18 bases left between them. Germline V CDR1 and CDR2: WNHNN, SYGVQD (reference sequence). The CDR3 spans 16 residues. In DNA form, the CDR3 reads TGCGCCAGCAAAGTACATAGGGGCCGAACTAACTATGGCTACACCTTC. Translating gives CASKVHRGRTNYGYTF.

This chain links TRBV11-1 with TRBJ1-2; D unresolved. This CDR3 contains 13 residues. The ends were cut back, 5 bases at V and 3 bases at J, with 10 bases in the middle. CDR1 and CDR2 from the germline V gene are SGHAT and FQDESV (reference sequence). The CDR3 reads CASSLQPDYGYTF. The CDR3 DNA sequence: TGTGCCAGCAGCCTACAGCCCGACTATGGCTACACCTTC. The full variable domain, rest sourced from reference TRBV11-1 and TRBJ1-2, is EAEVAQSPRYKITEKSQAVAFWCDPISGHATLYWYRQILGQGPELLVQFQDESVVDDSQLPKDRFSAERLKGVDSTLKIQPAELGDSAMYLCASSLQPDYGYTFGSGTRLTVV.

The chain uses TRBV7-9 and TRBJ1-2, with D perhaps TRBD1 (5 bases). The CDR3 runs to 12 residues. CDR1 and CDR2 from the germline V gene are SEHNR and FQNEAQ (reference sequence). V was clipped by 2 bases and J by 5 bases, with 6 bases between them. CDR3 amino acids: CASSLTGYGYTF. The CDR3 DNA is TGTGCCAGCAGCTTAACAGGTTATGGCTACACCTTC.

The chain joins TRBV19 to TRBJ1-1; 9 positions match TRBD1. The V gene's germline CDR1 is LNHDA and CDR2 SQIVND (reference sequence). The CDR3 contains 14 residues. Losses at the gene ends were 9 bases for V and 6 bases for J; bases not matched to a gene: 11. The CDR3 sequence: CASGIQGASPEAFF. CDR3 nucleotides: TGTGCCAGCGGGATACAGGGGGCGAGTCCTGAAGCTTTCTTT.

This clone was seen a single time. This chain uses TRBV6-1 with TRBJ2-3; 7 positions agree with TRBD1. J gave up 1 base and V 2 bases, and 6 bases lay outside the gene matches. The CDR3 consists of 16 residues. Looked up from germline, CDR1 is MNHNS and CDR2 is SASEGT. CDR3 coding DNA: TGTGCCAGCAGTGAAAGGATGGGACAGCGCACAGATACGCAGTATTTT. This encodes CASSERMGQRTDTQYF.

The chain joins TRBV27 to TRBJ2-2, with 7 bases identical to TRBD1. V was pared by 0 bases and J by 7 bases, with 5 bases of the junction left unmatched. The CDR3 totals 15 residues. CDR1 and CDR2 (germline): MNHEY, SMNVEV (reference sequence). The CDR3 coding sequence is TGTGCCAGCAGTTTATCGCTGGGGGACAGCGGGGAGCTGTTTTTT. Protein product: CASSLSLGDSGELFF.

The gene calls are TRBV9 and TRBJ2-5, with a possible D match to TRBD2 (6 bases). Trimming stripped 0 bases from V and 5 bases from J, with 8 bases between. Per the germline V gene, CDR1 is SGDLS and CDR2 is YYNGEE. This CDR3 is built from 13 residues. This CDR3 reads CASSVGGGETQYF. CDR3 bases: TGTGCCAGCAGCGTAGGAGGAGGGGAGACCCAGTACTTC.

The chain has TRBV9 and TRBJ2-2; 7 positions match TRBD1. Germline V gene data show CDR1 as SGDLS and CDR2 as YYNGEE. The V and J ends lost 6 bases and 7 bases, in that order; junction bases with no gene match: 0. CDR3 length equals 11 residues. CDR3 sequence (DNA): TGTGCCAGCAACAGGGGCGGGGAGCTGTTTTTT. This codes for CASNRGGELFF.

The chain couples TRBV2 to TRBJ2-2; 7 bases are a match to TRBD1. V lost 4 bases, J lost 1 base, and 3 bases stayed unmatched. This CDR3 is built from 15 residues. Germline V gene sequence: CDR1 SNHLY, CDR2 FYNNEI. CDR3 bases: TGTGCCAGCAGTGTAACAGGGGAGAACACCGGGGAGCTGTTTTTT. The encoded protein is CASSVTGENTGELFF.

In this sample, this clone turned up once. The chain carries TRBV6-5 and TRBJ1-6; 7 positions match TRBD1. This CDR3 is built from 15 residues. V lost 5 bases and J lost 6; bases outside the gene matches: 7. Germline V gives CDR1 MNHEY, CDR2 SVGAGI. As DNA, the CDR3 is TGTGCCAGCAGTCAACGGGGACAGATTAATTCACCCCTCCACTTT. It codes for CASSQRGQINSPLHF.

This clone was found once. The rearrangement uses TRBV18 and TRBJ2-6; maybe TRBD2 (5 bases). Germline CDR1 reads KGHSH; CDR2 reads LQKENI. The CDR3 loop spans 16 amino acids. V gave up 2 bases and J gave up 0 bases, with 8 bases separating them. Here the CDR3 DNA reads TGTGCCAGCTCACCATGGGGAGACTCTGGGGCCAACGTCCTGACTTTC. This sequence encodes CASSPWGDSGANVLTF.

This sequence joins TRBV6-5 and TRBJ1-1, with D perhaps matching TRBD1 (5 bases). V was clipped by 2 bases and J by 5 bases, with 12 bases between them. Per the germline V gene, CDR1 is MNHEY and CDR2 is SVGAGI. This CDR3 is built from 14 residues. Written as DNA, the CDR3 is TGTGCCAGCAGTTACCATGGGAGGGGTACTGAAGCTTTCTTT. This codes for CASSYHGRGTEAFF.

This chain links TRBV30 with TRBJ1-1; D is uncertain. The CDR3 totals 15 residues. Germline CDR1 reads GTSNPN; CDR2 reads SVGIG (reference sequence). The germline V and J ends were trimmed by 2 bases and 0 bases, with 13 bases remaining between them. CDR3 loop: CAWSIAGPMNTEAFF. DNA of the CDR3: TGTGCCTGGAGTATCGCAGGACCTATGAACACTGAAGCTTTCTTT.

The chain is built from TRBV5-4 and TRBJ1-1; 7 nucleotides match TRBD1. Per germline, CDR1 SGHNT and CDR2 YYREEE (reference sequence). This CDR3 is 14 amino acids long. The V segment lost 2 bases and the J segment 3 bases; nucleotides outside the gene matches: 4. Here the CDR3 reads CASSFHRGDTEAFF. The CDR3 region has the DNA TGTGCCAGCAGCTTTCACAGGGGAGACACTGAAGCTTTCTTT.

V gene TRBV19 combines with J gene TRBJ1-2, with a weak D call TRBD1 (5 bases). This CDR3 has 15 amino acids. The V and J ends lost 3 bases and 5 bases respectively, with 16 bases between them. The germline V gene has CDR1 LNHDA and CDR2 SQIVND (reference sequence). The DNA for the CDR3 is TGTGCCAGTAGTATGGGGGGTCCAAACCCTTATGGCTACACCTTC. Protein: CASSMGGPNPYGYTF. Supplemented by reference TRBV19 and TRBJ1-2, the full variable domain reads DGGITQSPKYLFRKEGQNVTLSCEQNLNHDAMYWYRQDPGQGLRLIYYSQIVNDFQKGDIAEGYSVSREKKESFPLTVTSAQKNPTAFYLCASSMGGPNPYGYTFGSGTRLTVV.

The genes are TRBV19 and TRBJ1-1; D gene ambiguous. V dropped 1 base and J dropped 4 bases, with 13 bases sitting between them. The CDR3 has 15 residues. Germline assignment: CDR1 LNHDA and CDR2 SQIVND (reference sequence). The CDR3 loop is CASSIGRQGPTEAFF. The CDR3 nucleotides read TGTGCCAGTAGTATAGGCCGACAAGGACCCACTGAAGCTTTCTTT.

The V and J genes are TRBV19 and TRBJ2-5; 7 bases are a match to TRBD1. With 7 bases clipped from V and 5 bases from J, the junction kept 10 bases outside the gene matches. The CDR3 sequence is 14 residues long. Germline values: CDR1 LNHDA, CDR2 SQIVND (reference sequence). The CDR3 loop is CASTPTGLKETQYF. The CDR3 DNA sequence: TGTGCCAGTACCCCGACAGGGCTGAAGGAGACCCAGTACTTC.